This TCR beta chain is drawn from a study of neurological immune-mediated disorders. The germline gives CDR1 SGHKS, CDR2 YYEKEE (reference sequence). The CDR3 has 15 residues. V lost 4 bases, J lost 2 bases, and 16 bases lay in between. MiXCR, applied by TCRdb to the 5' RACE reads, yields one record per CDR3 protein. Found here are 45,000 to 70,000 distinct CDR3 sequences, approximately 4.1% of them singletons; the top ten hold 2.5% to 3.5%. Ten or more counts support this clonotype. The sequence came from a man aged 50-60 years with multiple sclerosis. The V gene is TRBV5-5, the J gene TRBJ2-7; D remains ambiguous. The specimen sequenced was PBMCs. CDR3 DNA: TGTGCCAGCAGCGGTAACACGCAGTTGGCCTACGAGCAGTACTTC. Its translation is CASSGNTQLAYEQYF.